The present T cell receptor beta chain was sequenced within a study of T cell responses to AZD1222 COVID-19 vaccine. Overall study: Investigators merged groups given second doses at roughly 4 or roughly 12 weeks.

In this sample, this clone turned up a few times. Its specificity is not known. Points from the study as a whole: Unmutated variant regions are reportedly targeted by nearly half of spike-specific TCRs. There were mostly white British donors and more females than males, and clonal diversity was possibly underestimated. An increase in Spike-specific TCR breadth and depth was observed after two AZD1222 doses.

The germline V gene encodes CDR1 SNHLY and CDR2 FYNNEI. Trimming stripped 6 bases from V and 8 bases from J, with 16 bases between. The CDR3 contains 14 residues. Clones were sequenced by immunoSEQ multiplex PCR, and TCRdb holds only the in-frame ones, with some missing. The data contain around 160,000 clones, 91% of them seen just once; the ten biggest clones take up about 1.5%. The sequencing used peripheral blood, collected on day 0 of AZD1222 vaccination. The clonotype comes from an adult in good health. The rearrangement joins TRBV2 to TRBJ1-4; possibly TRBD1 for D (6 bases). This chain's CDR3 is CASRPGGPREKLFF. As DNA, the CDR3 is TGTGCCAGCAGACCGGGGGGCCCGAGAGAAAAACTGTTTTTT.